The 24 T cell receptor beta chains reported below all come from one sample, sequenced in a study of CD8 T cells in ankylosing spondylitis. Study-level results: About 8 highly homologous variants made up a TCR beta motif that seemed to typify ankylosing spondylitis blood.

No antigens are known for them. TCRdb called the 5' RACE reads again in MiXCR, with one record for every CDR3 protein. The table lists approximately 500,000 distinct CDR3 sequences, roughly 13% of them singletons. The specimen was blood, either unsorted or a sorted T cell fraction (not recorded which). The source of these receptors is a male donor with ankylosing spondylitis.

The CDR3 region has the DNA TGTGCCAGCAGTTACTCGGGAGGGACTGGGGCCAACGTCCTGACTTTC. It specifies CASSYSGGTGANVLTF. This sequence joins TRBV6-5 and TRBJ2-6, with 7 bases lining up with TRBD2. This CDR3 has 16 amino acids. CDR1 is MNHEY, CDR2 SVGAGI, per germline. The V segment lost 0 bases and the J segment 2 bases; nucleotides outside the gene matches: 1.

The chain links TRBV5-6 to TRBJ1-6, with D perhaps matching TRBD1 (6 bases). The CDR3 is 15 amino acids. Trimming took off 4 bases at V and 8 bases at J, with 16 bases between the two ends. CDR1 is SGHDT, CDR2 YYEEEE, per germline. The CDR3 is CASSQDTGGDSPLHF. The DNA for the CDR3 is TGTGCCAGCAGCCAAGACACGGGGGGCGATTCACCCCTCCACTTT.

This clonotype was detected many times. The CDR3, as DNA: TGTGCCAGCAGGAAATCTCTCAGGGAGAACACTGAAGCTTTCTTT. It specifies CASRKSLRENTEAFF. The chain combines TRBV12-3 or TRBV12-4 with TRBJ1-1; the D gene is possibly TRBD1 (5 bases). CDR3 size: 15 residues. V dropped 6 bases and J dropped 1 base, with 15 bases sitting between them.

The rearrangement links TRBV19 to TRBJ1-1; the D is unclear. The length of the CDR3 is 12 residues. Germline loops: CDR1 LNHDA, CDR2 SQIVND (reference sequence). V was clipped by 4 bases and J by 0 bases, with 3 bases between them. DNA for the CDR3: TGTGCCAGTAGTAACATGAACACTGAAGCTTTCTTT. Translating it yields CASSNMNTEAFF.

This rearrangement joins TRBV11-3 to TRBJ2-1; D remains ambiguous. The V end lost 2 bases, the J end lost 5 bases, and 10 bases lay between the germline ends. The germline V gene encodes CDR1 SGHNT and CDR2 YENEEA. The CDR3 sequence is 14 residues long. The CDR3 region is CASSLKRTNNEQFF. The CDR3 region has the DNA TGTGCCAGCAGCTTAAAGCGTACCAACAATGAGCAGTTCTTC.

CDR3 sequence: CSVGLAGGYETQYF. The CDR3 DNA sequence: TGCAGCGTGGGCCTAGCGGGGGGGTACGAGACCCAGTACTTC. The J gene is TRBJ2-5, the V gene TRBV29-1, with 12 bases identical to TRBD2. CDR3 length equals 14 residues. Per the germline V gene, CDR1 is SQVTM and CDR2 is ANQGSEA. Losses at the gene ends were 6 bases for V and 5 bases for J; bases not matched to a gene: 7.

This clonotype was recorded at least ten times. The genes are TRBV3-1 and TRBJ2-5; TRBD1 matches 9 bases. The ends lost 4 bases at V and 2 bases at J; junction bases unmatched: 8. Per the germline V gene, CDR1 is LGHDT and CDR2 is YNNKEL (reference sequence). The CDR3 contains 16 residues. The chain's CDR3 is CASSRFPGQGQETQYF. CDR3 coding DNA: TGTGCCAGCAGCCGCTTCCCGGGACAGGGACAAGAGACCCAGTACTTC.

DNA for the CDR3: TGCGCCAGCACATCAACAGGGCGGGGGAACTATGGCTACACCTTC. Translating it yields CASTSTGRGNYGYTF. V gene TRBV5-1 combines with J gene TRBJ1-2, with D possibly matching TRBD1 (6 bases). V was clipped by 6 bases and J by 2 bases, with 17 bases between them. This CDR3 contains 15 residues. Germline V gene data show CDR1 as SGHRS and CDR2 as YFSETQ. Full variable domain (outside the CDR3, taken from reference TRBV5-1 and TRBJ1-2): KAGVTQTPRYLIKTRGQQVTLSCSPISGHRSVSWYQQTPGQGLQFLFEYFSETQRNKGNFPGRFSGRQFSNSRSEMNVSTLELGDSALYLCASTSTGRGNYGYTFGSGTRLTVV.

The rearrangement links TRBV20-1 to TRBJ2-3, with 13 bases that match TRBD2. In germline, CDR1 is DFQATT, CDR2 SNEGSKA (reference sequence). J was trimmed by 4 bases and V by 6 bases; bases with no gene match: 10. This CDR3 has 16 amino acids. The CDR3 sequence: CSAETQGLAGADTQYF. The CDR3 DNA sequence: TGCAGTGCGGAGACCCAAGGACTAGCGGGAGCAGATACGCAGTATTTT.

This clonotype was detected ten times or more. The chain combines TRBV24-1 with TRBJ2-1, with D perhaps TRBD1 (6 bases). V lost 4 bases and J 8 bases, leaving 14 bases between the germline ends. CDR1 KGHDR and CDR2 SFDVKD come from the germline V gene. The CDR3 consists of 14 residues. Here the CDR3 reads CATSETGTLHEQFF. CDR3 DNA sequence: TGTGCCACCAGTGAAACGGGGACATTGCATGAGCAGTTCTTC.

The rearrangement links TRBV2 to TRBJ1-6, with TRBD1 identical over 11 bases. Germline V gene lookup returns CDR1 SNHLY and CDR2 FYNNEI. The CDR3 is 14 residues long. V lost 5 bases and J lost 11; bases outside the gene matches: 5. CDR3 nucleotides: TGTGCCAGCAGTTTTGGGACAGGGGGACCACCCCTCCACTTT. It yields the protein CASSFGTGGPPLHF.

This clonotype was seen more than once but under ten times. The genes are TRBV20-1 and TRBJ2-2; TRBD2 aligns across 8 bases. V was pared by 1 base and J by 7 bases, with 8 bases of the junction left unmatched. This CDR3 comprises 15 residues. Germline assignment: CDR1 DFQATT and CDR2 SNEGSKA (reference sequence). The CDR3 sequence: CSARAGGSPNGELFF. CDR3 nucleotide sequence: TGCAGTGCTAGAGCGGGAGGGTCTCCCAACGGGGAGCTGTTTTTT.

The chain recombines TRBV12-3 or TRBV12-4 with TRBJ2-3; 11 bases match TRBD2. Trimming cost V 4 bases and J 4 bases; bases outside gene matches: 10. CDR3 length equals 17 residues. The CDR3 here is CASSSRLAGSSADTQYF. Here the CDR3 DNA reads TGTGCCAGCAGTTCCAGACTAGCGGGGTCGAGCGCAGATACGCAGTATTTT.

The V gene is TRBV20-1, the J gene TRBJ1-1; no definite D call. The germline CDR1 and CDR2 sequences are DFQATT and SNEGSKA (reference sequence). Trimming shortened V by 3 bases and J by 1 base, and 12 bases separated the two germline ends. The CDR3 loop spans 14 amino acids. The CDR3 nucleotides read TGCAGTGCTAGTTATCACCTGGGGAACACTGAAGCTTTCTTT. It yields the protein CSASYHLGNTEAFF.

The chain carries TRBV9 and TRBJ1-6, with 7 bases aligning to TRBD1. The germline V gene has CDR1 SGDLS and CDR2 YYNGEE. J was trimmed by 7 bases and V by 4 bases; bases with no gene match: 5. There are 14 residues in the CDR3. The CDR3 bases are TGTGCCAGCAGCCCGGGGGACAGCAATTCACCCCTCCACTTT. Translated: CASSPGDSNSPLHF.

This clonotype was observed a few times. The V call is TRBV2, the J call TRBJ2-7; 8 bases match TRBD1. In germline, CDR1 is SNHLY, CDR2 FYNNEI. This CDR3 spans 16 amino acids. The J segment lost 4 bases and the V segment lost 1 base, leaving 9 bases of the junction unmatched. CDR3 residues: CASSEDPGQGKYEQYF. Here the CDR3 DNA reads TGTGCCAGCAGTGAAGATCCCGGACAGGGCAAATACGAGCAGTACTTC.

The chain links TRBV5-1 to TRBJ2-3; 7 nucleotides line up with TRBD2. The CDR3 has 15 amino acids. Germline V gene sequence: CDR1 SGHRS, CDR2 YFSETQ. Trimming took 0 bases from V and 5 from J; bases not matched to a gene: 6. The DNA of the CDR3 is TGCGCCAGCAGCTTGGAGCCTAGCGGATTAGATACGCAGTATTTT. Translation: CASSLEPSGLDTQYF.

The V call is TRBV18, the J call TRBJ1-2, with 12 bases that match TRBD1. The germline gives CDR1 KGHSH, CDR2 LQKENI. The CDR3 is 15 residues long. Trimming cost V 3 bases and J 3 bases; bases outside gene matches: 2. CDR3 region: CASSPGQGADYGYTF. CDR3 sequence (DNA): TGTGCCAGCTCACCGGGACAGGGGGCTGACTATGGCTACACCTTC.

The chain has TRBV18 and TRBJ2-5; D is ambiguous. The CDR3 runs to 13 residues. Germline V gene sequence: CDR1 KGHSH, CDR2 LQKENI. V lost 0 bases, J lost 4 bases, and 6 bases lay in between. For the CDR3, the DNA is TGTGCCAGCTCACCACCACCCCCAGAGACCCAGTACTTC. Amino acids: CASSPPPPETQYF.

This clonotype was observed a few times. The chain uses TRBV10-2 and TRBJ2-2, with D possibly being TRBD2 (6 bases). In germline, CDR1 is WSHSY, CDR2 SAAADI. V gave up 8 bases and J gave up 1 base, with 14 bases separating them. CDR3 size: 15 residues. The CDR3 loop reads CASSSDYRNTGELFF. CDR3 nucleotides: TGCGCCAGCTCCTCGGACTACAGGAACACCGGGGAGCTGTTTTTT.

This clonotype has just a few counts. The chain carries TRBV29-1 and TRBJ1-1; no clear D gene. Trimming shortened V by 3 bases and J by 0 bases, and 8 bases separated the two germline ends. The CDR3 is 13 amino acids. In germline, CDR1 is SQVTM, CDR2 ANQGSEA. The CDR3 nucleotides are TGCAGCGTTGATGGTGGGGTGAACACTGAAGCTTTCTTT. It translates to CSVDGGVNTEAFF.

This clonotype was counted between two and nine times. V usage is TRBV7-2 and J usage is TRBJ2-3; a weak D match, TRBD2 (5 bases). The V gene's germline CDR1 is SGHTA and CDR2 FQGNSA. There are 15 residues in the CDR3. V was shortened by 2 bases and J by 8 bases, with 17 bases between the two germline ends. The CDR3 is CASSLREHRGSTQYF. The CDR3 bases are TGTGCCAGCAGCTTAAGGGAACACCGTGGGAGTACGCAGTATTTT. The full variable domain, with the rest looked up from reference TRBV7-2 and TRBJ2-3, is GAGVSQSPSNKVTEKGKDVELRCDPISGHTALYWYRQSLGQGLEFLIYFQGNSAPDKSGLPSDRFSAERTGGSVSTLTIQRTQQEDSAVYLCASSLREHRGSTQYFGPGTRLTVL.

In its sample, this clonotype was seen many times. This rearrangement joins TRBV10-3 to TRBJ2-2; no reliable D call. The CDR3 has 14 amino acids. The V and J ends lost 8 bases and 0 bases respectively, with 10 bases between them. Germline V gene sequence: CDR1 ENHRY, CDR2 SYGVKD. The CDR3 coding sequence is TGTGCCATCCCCCAGGAGTCGAACACCGGGGAGCTGTTTTTT. Protein: CAIPQESNTGELFF.

The V gene is TRBV4-2, the J gene TRBJ1-2; D ambiguous. CDR1 and CDR2 (germline): LGHNA, YNFKEQ. V shed 1 base and J shed 5 bases, with 17 bases lying between them. The CDR3 is made up of 16 amino acids. The CDR3 DNA follows: TGTGCCAGCAGCCAAGGCGGAGACCGTACCCCTTATGGCTACACCTTC. The encoded protein is CASSQGGDRTPYGYTF.